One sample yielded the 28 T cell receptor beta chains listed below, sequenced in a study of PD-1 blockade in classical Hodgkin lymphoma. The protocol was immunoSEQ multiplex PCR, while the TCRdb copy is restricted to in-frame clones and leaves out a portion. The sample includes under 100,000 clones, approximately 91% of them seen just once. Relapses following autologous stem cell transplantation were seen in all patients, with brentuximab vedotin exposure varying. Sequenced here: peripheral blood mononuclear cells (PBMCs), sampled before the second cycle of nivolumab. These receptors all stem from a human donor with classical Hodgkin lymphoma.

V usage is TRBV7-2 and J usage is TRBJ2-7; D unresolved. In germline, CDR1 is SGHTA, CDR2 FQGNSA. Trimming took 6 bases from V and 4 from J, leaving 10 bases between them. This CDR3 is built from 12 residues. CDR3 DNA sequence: TGTGCCAGCAGTTTACTTCGATACGAGCAGTACTTC. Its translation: CASSLLRYEQYF. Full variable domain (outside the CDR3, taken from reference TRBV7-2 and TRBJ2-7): GAGVSQSPSNKVTEKGKDVELRCDPISGHTALYWYRQSLGQGLEFLIYFQGNSAPDKSGLPSDRFSAERTGGSVSTLTIQRTQQEDSAVYLCASSLLRYEQYFGPGTRLTVT.

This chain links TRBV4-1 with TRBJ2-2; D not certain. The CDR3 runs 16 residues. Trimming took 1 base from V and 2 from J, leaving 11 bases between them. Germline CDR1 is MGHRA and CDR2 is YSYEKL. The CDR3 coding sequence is TGCGCCAGCAGCCAAGTTCGGGTTACCAACACCGGGGAGCTGTTTTTT. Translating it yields CASSQVRVTNTGELFF.

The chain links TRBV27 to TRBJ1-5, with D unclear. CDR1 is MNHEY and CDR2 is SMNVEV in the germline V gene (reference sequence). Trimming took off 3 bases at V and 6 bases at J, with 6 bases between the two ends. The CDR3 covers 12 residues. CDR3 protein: CASSFGGQPQHF. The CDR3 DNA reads TGTGCCAGCAGTTTTGGTGGTCAGCCCCAGCATTTT.

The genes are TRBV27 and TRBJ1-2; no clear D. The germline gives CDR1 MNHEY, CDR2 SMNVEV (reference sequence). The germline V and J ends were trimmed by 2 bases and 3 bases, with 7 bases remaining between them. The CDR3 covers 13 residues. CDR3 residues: CASSLGVDYGYTF. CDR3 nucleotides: TGTGCCAGCAGTTTAGGGGTTGACTATGGCTACACCTTC.

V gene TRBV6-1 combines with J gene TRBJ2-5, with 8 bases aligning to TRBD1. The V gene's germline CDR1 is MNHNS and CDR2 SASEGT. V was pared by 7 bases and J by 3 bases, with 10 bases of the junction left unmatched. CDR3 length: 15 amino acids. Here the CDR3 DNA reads TGTGCCAGCAAAGCGGACAGGGCGGGTGAAGAGACCCAGTACTTC. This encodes CASKADRAGEETQYF.

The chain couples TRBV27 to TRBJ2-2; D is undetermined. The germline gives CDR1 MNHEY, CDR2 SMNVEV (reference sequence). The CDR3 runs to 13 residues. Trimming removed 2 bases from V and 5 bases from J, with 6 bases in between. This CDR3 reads CASSLGPTGELFF. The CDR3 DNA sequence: TGTGCCAGCAGTTTAGGCCCTACCGGGGAGCTGTTTTTT.

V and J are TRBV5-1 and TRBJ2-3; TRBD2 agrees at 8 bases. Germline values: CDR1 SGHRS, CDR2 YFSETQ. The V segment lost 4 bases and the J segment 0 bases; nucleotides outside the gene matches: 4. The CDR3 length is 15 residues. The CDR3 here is CASSPSGGSTDTQYF. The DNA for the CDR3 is TGCGCCAGCAGCCCATCGGGGGGGAGCACAGATACGCAGTATTTT. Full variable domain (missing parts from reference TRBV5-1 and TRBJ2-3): KAGVTQTPRYLIKTRGQQVTLSCSPISGHRSVSWYQQTPGQGLQFLFEYFSETQRNKGNFPGRFSGRQFSNSRSEMNVSTLELGDSALYLCASSPSGGSTDTQYFGPGTRLTVL.

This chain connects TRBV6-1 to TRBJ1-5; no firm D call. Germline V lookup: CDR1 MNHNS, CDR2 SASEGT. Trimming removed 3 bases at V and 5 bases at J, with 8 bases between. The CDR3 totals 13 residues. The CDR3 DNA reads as TGTGCCAGCAGTGACAGGTCGGATCAGCCCCAGCATTTT. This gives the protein CASSDRSDQPQHF.

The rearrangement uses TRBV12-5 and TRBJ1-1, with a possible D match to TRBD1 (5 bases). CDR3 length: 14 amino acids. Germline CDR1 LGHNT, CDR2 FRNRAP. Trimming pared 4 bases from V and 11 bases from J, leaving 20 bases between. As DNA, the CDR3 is TGTGCTAGTGGTTCCACCGACAGCGGACCTAGGGCTTTCTTT. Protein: CASGSTDSGPRAFF.

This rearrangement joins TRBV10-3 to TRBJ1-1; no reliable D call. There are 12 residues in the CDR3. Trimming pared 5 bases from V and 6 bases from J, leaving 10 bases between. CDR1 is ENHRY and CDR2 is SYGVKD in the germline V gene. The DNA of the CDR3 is TGTGCCATCAGTCTCGGGCGGGCTGAAGCTTTCTTT. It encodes CAISLGRAEAFF.

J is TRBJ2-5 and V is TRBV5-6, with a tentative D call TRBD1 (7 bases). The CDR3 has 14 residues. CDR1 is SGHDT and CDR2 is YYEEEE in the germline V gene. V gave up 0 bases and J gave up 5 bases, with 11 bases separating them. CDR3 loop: CASSLVTGRETQYF. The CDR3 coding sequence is TGTGCCAGCAGCTTGGTGACAGGGAGGGAGACCCAGTACTTC.

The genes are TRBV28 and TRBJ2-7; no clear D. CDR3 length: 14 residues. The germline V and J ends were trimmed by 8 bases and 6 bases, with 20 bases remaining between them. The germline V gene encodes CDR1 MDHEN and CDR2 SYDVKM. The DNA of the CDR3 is TGTGCCAGCGGGATCAGCGCGGCGGCGCTCGAGCAGTACTTC. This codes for CASGISAAALEQYF.

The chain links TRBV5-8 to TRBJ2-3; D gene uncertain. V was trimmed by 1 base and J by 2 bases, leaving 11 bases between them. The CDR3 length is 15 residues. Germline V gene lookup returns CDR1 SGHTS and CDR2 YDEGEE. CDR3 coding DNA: TGTGCCAGCAGCTTGTGGATGGGTCCCACAGATACGCAGTATTTT. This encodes CASSLWMGPTDTQYF.

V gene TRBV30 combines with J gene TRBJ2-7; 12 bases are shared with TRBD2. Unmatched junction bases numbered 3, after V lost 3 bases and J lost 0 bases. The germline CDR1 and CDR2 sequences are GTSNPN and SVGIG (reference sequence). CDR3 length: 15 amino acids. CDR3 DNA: TGTGCCTGGAGCACGGGACTAGCGGGCTCCTACGAGCAGTACTTC. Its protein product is CAWSTGLAGSYEQYF. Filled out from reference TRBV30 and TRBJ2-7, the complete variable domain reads SQTIHQWPATLVQPVGSPLSLECTVEGTSNPNLYWYRQAAGRGLQLLFYSVGIGQISSEVPQNLSASRPQDRQFILSSKKLLLSDSGFYLCAWSTGLAGSYEQYFGPGTRLTVT.

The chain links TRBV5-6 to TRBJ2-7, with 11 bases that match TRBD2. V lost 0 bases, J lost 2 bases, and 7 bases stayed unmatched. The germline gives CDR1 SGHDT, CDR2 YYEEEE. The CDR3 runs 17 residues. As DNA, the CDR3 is TGTGCCAGCAGCTTGGAACTAGCGGGAGCTCGAACCTACGAGCAGTACTTC. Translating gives CASSLELAGARTYEQYF.

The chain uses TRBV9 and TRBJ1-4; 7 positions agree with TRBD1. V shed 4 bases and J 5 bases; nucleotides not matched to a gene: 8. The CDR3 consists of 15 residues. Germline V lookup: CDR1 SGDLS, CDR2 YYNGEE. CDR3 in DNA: TGTGCCAGCAGCTTCCGGGACAGAACAAATGAAAAACTGTTTTTT. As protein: CASSFRDRTNEKLFF.

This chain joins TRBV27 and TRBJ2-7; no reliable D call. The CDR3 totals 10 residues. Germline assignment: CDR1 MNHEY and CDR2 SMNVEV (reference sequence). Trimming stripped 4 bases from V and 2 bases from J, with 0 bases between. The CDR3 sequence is CASSSYEQYF. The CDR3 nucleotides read TGTGCCAGCAGTTCCTACGAGCAGTACTTC.

DNA for the CDR3: TGTGCCAGCAGTATTCGACAGGGGGCAAGGGCCAAAAACATTCAGTACTTC. Translation gives CASSIRQGARAKNIQYF. The chain couples TRBV27 to TRBJ2-4, with 10 bases fitting TRBD1. Germline values: CDR1 MNHEY, CDR2 SMNVEV (reference sequence). The V segment lost 5 bases and the J segment 1 base; nucleotides outside the gene matches: 8. The CDR3 extends over 17 amino acids.

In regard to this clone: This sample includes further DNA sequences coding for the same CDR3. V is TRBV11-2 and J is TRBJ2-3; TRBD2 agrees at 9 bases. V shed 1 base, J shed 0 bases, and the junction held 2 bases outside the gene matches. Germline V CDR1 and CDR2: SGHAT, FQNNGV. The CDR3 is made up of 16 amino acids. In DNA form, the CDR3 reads TGTGCCAGCAGCTTAGGGACTAGCGCCAGCACAGATACGCAGTATTTT. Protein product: CASSLGTSASTDTQYF.

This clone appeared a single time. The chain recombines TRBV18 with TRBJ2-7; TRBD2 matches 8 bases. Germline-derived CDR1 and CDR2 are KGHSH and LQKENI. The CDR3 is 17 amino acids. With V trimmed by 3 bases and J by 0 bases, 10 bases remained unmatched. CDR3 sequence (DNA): TGTGCCAGCTCACCCGCATTACGGGGGGGACTCTCCTACGAGCAGTACTTC. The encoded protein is CASSPALRGGLSYEQYF.

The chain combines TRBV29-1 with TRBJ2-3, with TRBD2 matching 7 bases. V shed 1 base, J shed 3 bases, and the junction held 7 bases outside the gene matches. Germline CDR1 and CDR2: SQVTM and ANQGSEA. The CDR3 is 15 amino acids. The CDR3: CSVEGGEGRTDTQYF. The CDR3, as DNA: TGCAGCGTTGAAGGAGGGGAGGGAAGGACAGATACGCAGTATTTT.

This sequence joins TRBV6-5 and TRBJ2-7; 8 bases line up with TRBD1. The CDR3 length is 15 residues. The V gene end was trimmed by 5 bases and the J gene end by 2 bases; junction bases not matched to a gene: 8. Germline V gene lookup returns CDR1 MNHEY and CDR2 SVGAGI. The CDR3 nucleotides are TGTGCCAGCAGTATCCCAACAGGGGGAGCCTACGAGCAGTACTTC. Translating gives CASSIPTGGAYEQYF.

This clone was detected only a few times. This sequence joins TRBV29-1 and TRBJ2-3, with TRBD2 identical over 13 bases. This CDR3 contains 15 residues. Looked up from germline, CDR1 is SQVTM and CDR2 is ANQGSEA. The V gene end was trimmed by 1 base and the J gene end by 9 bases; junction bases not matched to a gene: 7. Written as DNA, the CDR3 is TGCAGCGTTGAAGGAGGACTAGCGGGAGCTAGAACGCAGTATTTT. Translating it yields CSVEGGLAGARTQYF.

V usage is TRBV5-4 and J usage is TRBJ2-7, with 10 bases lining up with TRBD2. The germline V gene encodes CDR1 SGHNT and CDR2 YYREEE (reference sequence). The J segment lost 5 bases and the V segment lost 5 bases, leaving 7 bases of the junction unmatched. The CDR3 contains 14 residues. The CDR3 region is CASSQREGLHEQYF. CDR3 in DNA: TGTGCCAGCAGTCAGCGGGAGGGCCTCCACGAGCAGTACTTC.

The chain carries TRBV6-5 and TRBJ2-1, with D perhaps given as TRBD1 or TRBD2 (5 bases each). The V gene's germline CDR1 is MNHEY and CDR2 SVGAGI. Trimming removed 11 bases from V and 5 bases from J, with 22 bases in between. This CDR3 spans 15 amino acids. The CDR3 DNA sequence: TGTGCCGCAAGAGGGAGAGGGGTAGCGAACAATGAGCAGTTCTTC. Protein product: CAARGRGVANNEQFF.

The CDR3 region is CASSYRGLDLFGYTF. As DNA, the CDR3 is TGTGCCAGCAGTTACAGGGGGCTCGATCTCTTTGGCTACACCTTC. The genes are TRBV28 and TRBJ1-2; 9 bases fit TRBD1. CDR1 MDHEN and CDR2 SYDVKM come from the germline V gene. The V and J ends lost 4 bases and 7 bases, in that order; junction bases with no gene match: 10. The length of the CDR3 is 15 residues.

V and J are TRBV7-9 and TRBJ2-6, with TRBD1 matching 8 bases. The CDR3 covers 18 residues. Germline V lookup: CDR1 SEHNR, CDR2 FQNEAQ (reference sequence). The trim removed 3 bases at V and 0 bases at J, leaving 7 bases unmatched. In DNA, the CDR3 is TGTGCCAGCAGCTTCACGACAGGGGAACTCTCTGGGGCCAACGTCCTGACTTTC. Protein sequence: CASSFTTGELSGANVLTF. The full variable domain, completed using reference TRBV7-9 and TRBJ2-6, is DTGVSQNPRHKITKRGQNVTFRCDPISEHNRLYWYRQTLGQGPEFLTYFQNEAQLEKSRLLSDRFSAERPKGSFSTLEIQRTEQGDSAMYLCASSFTTGELSGANVLTFGAGSRLTVL.

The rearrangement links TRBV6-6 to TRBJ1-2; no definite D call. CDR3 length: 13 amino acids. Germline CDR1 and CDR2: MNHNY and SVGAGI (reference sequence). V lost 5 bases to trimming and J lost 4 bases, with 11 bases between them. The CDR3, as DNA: TGTGCCAGCAGTCCGGGCAGCTCCTATGGCTACACCTTC. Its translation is CASSPGSSYGYTF.